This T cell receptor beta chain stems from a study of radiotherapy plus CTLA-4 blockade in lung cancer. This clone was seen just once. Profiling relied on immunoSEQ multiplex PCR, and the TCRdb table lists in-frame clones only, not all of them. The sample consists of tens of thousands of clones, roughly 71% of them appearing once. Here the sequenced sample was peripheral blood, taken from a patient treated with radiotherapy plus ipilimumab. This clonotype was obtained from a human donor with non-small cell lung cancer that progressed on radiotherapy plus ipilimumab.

The CDR3 DNA is TGTGCCAGCAGCCCCGGACTAGCGGGAGAGAACATTCAGTACTTC. This encodes CASSPGLAGENIQYF. The V and J genes are TRBV5-6 and TRBJ2-4; 13 nucleotides agree with TRBD2. CDR3 length: 15 residues. Germline assignment: CDR1 SGHDT and CDR2 YYEEEE. The junction had 5 bases not matched to a gene; V was cut back by 4 bases and J by 7 bases.